This T cell receptor beta chain was sequenced for a study of T cells after yellow fever vaccination. MiXCR was run by TCRdb on the 5' RACE reads, yielding one entry per CDR3 protein. This sample has 70,000 to 80,000 distinct CDR3 sequences; more than 5.5% occur once, and the top ten carry 25% to 35%. Study-wide findings and caveats: Detected again after the booster were most primary-vaccination clones, at 95% to 97% CD4 and about 90% CD8.

The sample holds many counts of this clonotype. The target antigen is unknown. This sequence originates from a man younger than 35 who received the YFV17D yellow fever vaccine. The specimen comprised CD8+ T cells sorted from PBMCs, sampled 10 days after the first yellow fever vaccination.

Here the CDR3 DNA reads TGCGCCAGCAGCTTGAAGGTCTCCCTCGGGAACACTGAAGCTTTCTTT. It specifies CASSLKVSLGNTEAFF. The chain is built from TRBV5-1 and TRBJ1-1, with D hard to call. The CDR3 runs to 16 residues. Germline CDR1 is SGHRS and CDR2 is YFSETQ. Trimming shortened V by 1 base and J by 1 base, and 14 bases separated the two germline ends.